This T cell receptor beta chain appears in the sequencing data of a study of T cells in Graves' hyperthyroidism and ophthalmopathy. Across the study: The authors collected peripheral blood at initial diagnosis, before any treatment.

Per the germline V gene, CDR1 is LNHDA and CDR2 is SQIVND (reference sequence). J lost 8 bases, V lost 0 bases, and 9 bases had no gene match. This CDR3 contains 16 residues. Newly diagnosed hyperthyroidism patients aged 18 to 65 years had disease lasting under 2 months. Diagnoses were established using clinical symptoms, serum thyroxine and TRAb, thyroid ultrasound and orbital computed tomography. Using RNA transcripts as the source, TCR beta CDR3 regions were amplified. A first-round RT-PCR of the TCR CDR3 used the HTBI primer set. Using its own MiXCR run on the multiplex PCR reads, TCRdb lists one record per CDR3 protein. The sample gives hundreds of thousands of distinct CDR3 sequences, approximately 19% of which show up once; over 15% is in the top ten.

This clonotype originated in a woman between 45 and 60 years old with Graves' hyperthyroidism that later progressed to Graves' ophthalmopathy. The J gene is TRBJ2-1, the V gene TRBV19; 8 nucleotides match TRBD1. Sequencing was carried out using blood. The CDR3 protein is CASSIEDRAWGDEQFF. Here the CDR3 DNA reads TGTGCCAGTAGTATAGAGGACAGGGCCTGGGGCGATGAGCAGTTCTTC. Using reference TRBV19 and TRBJ2-1 for the parts outside the CDR3, the full variable domain is DGGITQSPKYLFRKEGQNVTLSCEQNLNHDAMYWYRQDPGQGLRLIYYSQIVNDFQKGDIAEGYSVSREKKESFPLTVTSAQKNPTAFYLCASSIEDRAWGDEQFFGPGTRLTVL.